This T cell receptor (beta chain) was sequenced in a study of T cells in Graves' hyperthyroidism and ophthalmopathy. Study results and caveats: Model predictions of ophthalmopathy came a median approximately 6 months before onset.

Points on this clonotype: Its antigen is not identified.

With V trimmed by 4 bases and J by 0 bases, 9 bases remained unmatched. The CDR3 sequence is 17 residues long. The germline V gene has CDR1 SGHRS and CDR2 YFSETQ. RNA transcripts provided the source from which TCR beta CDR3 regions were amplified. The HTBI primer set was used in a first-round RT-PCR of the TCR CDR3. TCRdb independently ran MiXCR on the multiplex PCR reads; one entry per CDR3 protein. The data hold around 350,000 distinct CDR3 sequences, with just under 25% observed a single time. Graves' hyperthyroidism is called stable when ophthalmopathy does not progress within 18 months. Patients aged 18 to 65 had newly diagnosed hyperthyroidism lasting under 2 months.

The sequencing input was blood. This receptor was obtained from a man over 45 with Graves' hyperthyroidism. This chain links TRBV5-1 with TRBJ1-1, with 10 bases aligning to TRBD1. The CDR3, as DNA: TGCGCCAGCAGCCCGGGGACAGGGGATTCCCTGAACACTGAAGCTTTCTTT. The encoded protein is CASSPGTGDSLNTEAFF.